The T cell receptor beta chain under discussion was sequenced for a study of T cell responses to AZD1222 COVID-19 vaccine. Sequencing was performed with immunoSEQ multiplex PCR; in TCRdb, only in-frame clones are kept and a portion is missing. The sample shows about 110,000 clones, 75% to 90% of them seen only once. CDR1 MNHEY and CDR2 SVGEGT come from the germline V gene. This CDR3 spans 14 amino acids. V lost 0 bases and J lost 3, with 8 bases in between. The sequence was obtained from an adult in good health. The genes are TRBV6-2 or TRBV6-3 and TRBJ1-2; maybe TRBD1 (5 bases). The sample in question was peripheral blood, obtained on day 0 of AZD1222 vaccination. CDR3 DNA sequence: TGTGCCAGCAGTTACTCGGGACGGGACTATGGCTACACCTTC. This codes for CASSYSGRDYGYTF.